This note documents a single T cell receptor beta chain sequence. This sample stems from a study of technical replicates of blood from several donors. The CDR3 is made up of 14 amino acids. The J segment lost 8 bases and the V segment lost 7 bases, leaving 8 bases of the junction unmatched. Germline loops: CDR1 MDHEN, CDR2 SYDVKM. The protocol was immunoSEQ multiplex PCR, while the TCRdb copy is restricted to in-frame clones and leaves out a portion. The profile covers roughly 90,000 clones, with 90% to 97% appearing a single time and 0.35% to 0.45% taken by the ten largest. This clonotype originated in a human donor in good health. The sequencing input was T cells isolated from PBMCs. The chain combines TRBV28 with TRBJ2-1, with 10 bases fitting TRBD2. CDR3 loop: CASKGAGGLDEQFF. The CDR3 bases are TGTGCCAGCAAGGGAGCGGGAGGGCTCGATGAGCAGTTCTTC.